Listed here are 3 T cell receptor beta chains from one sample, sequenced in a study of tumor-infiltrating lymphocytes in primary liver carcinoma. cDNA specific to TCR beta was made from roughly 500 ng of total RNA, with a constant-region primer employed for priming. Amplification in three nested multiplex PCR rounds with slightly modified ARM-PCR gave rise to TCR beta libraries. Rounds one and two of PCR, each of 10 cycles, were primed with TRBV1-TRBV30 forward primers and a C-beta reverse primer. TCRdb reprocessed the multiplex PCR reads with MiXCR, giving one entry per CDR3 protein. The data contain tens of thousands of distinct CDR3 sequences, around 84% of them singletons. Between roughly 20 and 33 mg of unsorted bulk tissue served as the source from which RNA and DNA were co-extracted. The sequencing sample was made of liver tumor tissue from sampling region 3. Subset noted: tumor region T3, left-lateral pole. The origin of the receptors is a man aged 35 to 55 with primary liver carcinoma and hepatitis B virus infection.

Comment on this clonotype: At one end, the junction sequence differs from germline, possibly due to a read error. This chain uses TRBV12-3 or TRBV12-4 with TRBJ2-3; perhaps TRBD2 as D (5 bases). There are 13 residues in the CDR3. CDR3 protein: CARSLRGGDTRYF. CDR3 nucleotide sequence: TGTGCCAGAAGCTTACGGGGTGGGGATACGCGGTATTTT.

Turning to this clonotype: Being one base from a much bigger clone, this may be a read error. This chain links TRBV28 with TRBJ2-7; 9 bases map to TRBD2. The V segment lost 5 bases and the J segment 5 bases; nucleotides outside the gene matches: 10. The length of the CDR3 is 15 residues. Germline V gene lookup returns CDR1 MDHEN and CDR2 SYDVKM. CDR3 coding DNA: TGTGCCAGCAGTCTTAGGGCTAGCGGGATCCACGAGCAGTACTTC. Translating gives CASSLRASGIHEQYF.

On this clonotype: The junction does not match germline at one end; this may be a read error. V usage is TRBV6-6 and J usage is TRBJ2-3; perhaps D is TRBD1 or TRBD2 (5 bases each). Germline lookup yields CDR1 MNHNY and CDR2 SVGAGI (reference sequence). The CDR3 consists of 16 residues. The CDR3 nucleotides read TGTGCCAGCAGATACAGAGGGGACCCCAAAGGGGATACGCACTATTTT. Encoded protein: CASRYRGDPKGDTHYF.